The 18 T cell receptor beta chains below were found in one sample sequenced in a study of vaccination effects on CD4 cells after COVID-19. Antigens for these TCRs are unknown. ViraFEST assay sequencing came after antigen-specific CD4+ T cells were expanded with viral peptide pools. Subsequent to a culture period of approximately 11 days, CD4+ T cells were isolated. Participants received two doses of either the BNT162b2 or mRNA-1273 vaccine. Method: immunoSEQ multiplex PCR; TCRdb's copy keeps in-frame clones and lacks some. The sample lists about 64,000 clones, around 78% occurring once. Sequencing was performed on CD4+ T cells from PBMCs cultured with HCoV-OC43 spike peptides, taken after COVID-19 vaccination. Subset defined: HCoV-OC43 spike overlapping peptide pool stimulation. Receptor source: a human donor who received a COVID-19 vaccine.

The V and J genes are TRBV5-1 and TRBJ1-2; possible D gene TRBD1, 6 bases. The CDR3 contains 17 residues. Germline assignment: CDR1 SGHRS and CDR2 YFSETQ. Between the trimmed V and J ends, which lost 4 bases and 0 bases, there was a span of 19 bases. The CDR3 here is CASSHLLDRTSNYGYTF. DNA for the CDR3: TGCGCCAGCAGCCACCTTCTGGACAGAACTTCTAACTATGGCTACACCTTC.

This clone was detected only a few times. The genes are TRBV5-1 and TRBJ2-1, with D possibly TRBD1 on 5 matching bases. The germline V gene encodes CDR1 SGHRS and CDR2 YFSETQ. This CDR3 has 19 amino acids. The V gene lost 0 bases and the J gene lost 1 base, with 20 bases spanning the gap. In DNA, the CDR3 is TGCGCCAGCAGCTTGGGTCTTGGCAGGGTCTTGAAATCCTACAATGAGCAGTTCTTC. It yields the protein CASSLGLGRVLKSYNEQFF. Together with reference TRBV5-1 and TRBJ2-1, the CDR3 gives the full variable domain: KAGVTQTPRYLIKTRGQQVTLSCSPISGHRSVSWYQQTPGQGLQFLFEYFSETQRNKGNFPGRFSGRQFSNSRSEMNVSTLELGDSALYLCASSLGLGRVLKSYNEQFFGPGTRLTVL.

This clone was counted a few times. The CDR3 DNA reads TGTGCCAGCAGCTTTTCGGGTGAAAACTATGGCTACACCTTC. This codes for CASSFSGENYGYTF. The chain employs TRBV5-4 and TRBJ1-2; D unclear. Germline loops: CDR1 SGHNT, CDR2 YYREEE (reference sequence). The V and J ends lost 2 bases and 2 bases respectively, with 10 bases between them. The CDR3 length is 14 residues.

The chain links TRBV4-3 to TRBJ1-2; D possibly corresponds to TRBD1 (5 bases). The CDR3 runs 14 residues. The germline V gene encodes CDR1 LGHNA and CDR2 YSLEER. Trimming took off 0 bases at V and 7 bases at J, with 12 bases between the two ends. DNA of the CDR3: TGCGCCAGCAGCCAAGAAGGGGCCGCCGTTGGCTACACCTTC. It yields the protein CASSQEGAAVGYTF.

In this sample, this clone turned up once. The chain is built from TRBV11-2 and TRBJ1-4; D might be TRBD1 (6 bases). Per the germline V gene, CDR1 is SGHAT and CDR2 is FQNNGV. CDR3 size: 16 residues. Trimming shortened V by 0 bases and J by 2 bases, and 10 bases separated the two germline ends. The DNA of the CDR3 is TGTGCCAGCAGCTTAGACAGGGGTCTTACTAATGAAAAACTGTTTTTT. Protein product: CASSLDRGLTNEKLFF.

This clone was seen more than once but under ten times. The chain couples TRBV4-1 to TRBJ1-1; the match to TRBD1 covers 9 bases. Germline loops: CDR1 MGHRA, CDR2 YSYEKL. J lost 0 bases, V lost 4 bases, and 9 bases had no gene match. The CDR3 totals 17 residues. The CDR3 DNA is TGCGCCAGCAGCCGAATCCCGGGACAGGGTATGAACACTGAAGCTTTCTTT. As protein: CASSRIPGQGMNTEAFF.

This chain connects TRBV27 to TRBJ1-2, with TRBD1 matching 9 bases. CDR3 length equals 15 residues. V was pared by 3 bases and J by 2 bases, with 4 bases of the junction left unmatched. Looked up from germline, CDR1 is MNHEY and CDR2 is SMNVEV (reference sequence). CDR3 sequence reads: CASSFNRGLNYGYTF. CDR3 nucleotides: TGTGCCAGCAGTTTCAACAGGGGGCTGAACTATGGCTACACCTTC.

This clone was observed a handful of times. This sequence joins TRBV12-3 or TRBV12-4 and TRBJ2-7; D is tentatively TRBD1 or TRBD2 (5 bases each). Trimming shortened V by 6 bases and J by 6 bases, and 9 bases separated the two germline ends. There are 11 residues in the CDR3. The CDR3 nucleotides read TGTGCCAGCAGCCGAGGGGTCGAGCAGTACGTC. Translating it yields CASSRGVEQYV.

This clone was seen only a few times. The CDR3 region is CASSVDRGETQYF. CDR3 in DNA: TGTGCCAGCAGCGTCGACAGGGGAGAGACCCAGTACTTC. The V and J genes are TRBV9 and TRBJ2-5; 8 bases agree with TRBD1. This CDR3 has 13 residues. Germline V lookup: CDR1 SGDLS, CDR2 YYNGEE. V was pared by 2 bases and J by 4 bases, with 1 base of the junction left unmatched.

This clone was counted once. This rearrangement joins TRBV21-1 to TRBJ2-3. TRBV21-1 is assigned pseudogene status. The CDR3 loop spans 17 amino acids. CDR3 protein: CASSKLPDHLLTDTQYF. CDR3 DNA: TGTGCCAGCAGCAAACTCCCGGACCACTTATTAACAGATACGCAGTATTTT.

DNA for the CDR3: TGTGCCAGCAGCTTAGGGGGGGCAGTTTATGGCTACACCTTC. Translating gives CASSLGGAVYGYTF. The V gene is TRBV7-8, the J gene TRBJ1-2, with D possibly being TRBD1 (6 bases). Looked up from germline, CDR1 is SGHVS and CDR2 is FQNEAQ. V lost 1 base, J lost 5 bases, and 11 bases lay in between. The CDR3 length is 14 residues.

This chain uses TRBV6-2 or TRBV6-3 with TRBJ2-7; 9 nucleotides agree with TRBD2. Germline-derived CDR1 and CDR2 are MNHEY and SVGEGT. The CDR3 spans 17 residues. Unmatched junction bases numbered 13, after V lost 0 bases and J lost 7 bases. CDR3 residues: CASSYSYYGGGADEQYV. CDR3 DNA: TGTGCCAGCAGTTACTCGTATTACGGCGGGGGGGCCGATGAGCAGTACGTC.

This chain uses TRBV5-5 with TRBJ1-4; no firm D call. V was shortened by 1 base and J by 5 bases, with 12 bases between the two germline ends. The CDR3 runs to 15 residues. The V gene's germline CDR1 is SGHKS and CDR2 YYEKEE (reference sequence). The CDR3 reads CASSLWAQSNEKLFF. The DNA for the CDR3 is TGTGCCAGCAGCTTGTGGGCTCAGTCCAATGAAAAACTGTTTTTT.

The gene calls are TRBV5-1 and TRBJ2-1; D might be TRBD1 (6 bases). V shed 4 bases and J shed 3 bases, with 8 bases lying between them. The CDR3 covers 13 residues. The germline CDR1 and CDR2 sequences are SGHRS and YFSETQ. The CDR3 sequence is CASSPDSYNEQFF. The CDR3, as DNA: TGCGCCAGCAGCCCGGACAGCTACAATGAGCAGTTCTTC.

The genes are TRBV9 and TRBJ2-1; D not resolved. Trimming took 0 bases from V and 8 from J, leaving 15 bases between them. Germline V gene lookup returns CDR1 SGDLS and CDR2 YYNGEE. This CDR3 has 15 residues. CDR3 sequence reads: CASSVERLAVHEQFF. The CDR3 DNA follows: TGTGCCAGCAGCGTAGAGAGACTGGCGGTCCATGAGCAGTTCTTC.

In this sample, this clone turned up once. The chain uses TRBV6-6 and TRBJ1-4; TRBD1 matches at 11 bases. The CDR3 totals 16 residues. Germline V gives CDR1 MNHNY, CDR2 SVGAGI (reference sequence). J was trimmed by 0 bases and V by 6 bases; bases with no gene match: 3. CDR3: CASRMGQGATNEKLFF. CDR3 bases: TGTGCCAGCAGGATGGGACAGGGGGCAACTAATGAAAAACTGTTTTTT.

This clone was observed once. The chain recombines TRBV9 with TRBJ1-3, with D uncertain. The CDR3 is 18 residues long. The V end was cut by 4 bases, the J end by 0 bases, with 20 bases between. The germline V gene encodes CDR1 SGDLS and CDR2 YYNGEE. The CDR3 protein is CASSITHLDSHSGNTIYF. The CDR3 DNA reads TGTGCCAGCAGCATCACCCACCTTGACTCGCACTCTGGAAACACCATATATTTT. The full variable domain, rest sourced from reference TRBV9 and TRBJ1-3, is DSGVTQTPKHLITATGQRVTLRCSPRSGDLSVYWYQQSLDQGLQFLIQYYNGEERAKGNILERFSAQQFPDLHSELNLSSLELGDSALYFCASSITHLDSHSGNTIYFGEGSWLTVV.

The rearrangement links TRBV6-5 to TRBJ1-2, with 11 bases fitting TRBD1. Germline trimming cut 5 bases from V and 3 bases from J; bases unmatched to any gene: 5. The CDR3 sequence is 15 residues long. Germline CDR1 MNHEY, CDR2 SVGAGI. The CDR3 DNA is TGTGCCAGCAGTCATGGGACAGGGGGAGACTATGGCTACACCTTC. Protein: CASSHGTGGDYGYTF.